This entry features one T cell receptor beta chain sequence. What it binds is unknown. One junction end does not reproduce the germline sequence, and a read error may be involved. Different DNA sequences within this sample yield the same CDR3. Expressed TCRB transcripts were sequenced because the isolated RNA had all been reverse transcribed beforehand. The method was immunoSEQ multiplex PCR; TCRdb's version includes in-frame clones alone and lacks a portion of them. The table has 300,000 to 350,000 clones, less than 15% seen once. The data derive from a study of beta chain features in type 1 diabetes. Study-wide findings and caveats: Moderate but significant shortening of TCRB CDR3s was recorded in all four CD4+ subsets from Type 1 diabetes patients.

The CDR3 covers 15 residues. The V gene's germline CDR1 is MNHEY and CDR2 SVGAGI. V is TRBV6-5 and J is TRBJ2-3, with 7 bases fitting TRBD2. The specimen sequenced was central memory CD4+ T cells from blood. The TCR originated in a man aged 30 to 39 in good health. The CDR3 sequence is CASSSGSGSTDTQYF. The CDR3 DNA follows: TGTGCTAGCAGTAGTGGTAGCGGGAGCACAGATACGCAGTATTTT.